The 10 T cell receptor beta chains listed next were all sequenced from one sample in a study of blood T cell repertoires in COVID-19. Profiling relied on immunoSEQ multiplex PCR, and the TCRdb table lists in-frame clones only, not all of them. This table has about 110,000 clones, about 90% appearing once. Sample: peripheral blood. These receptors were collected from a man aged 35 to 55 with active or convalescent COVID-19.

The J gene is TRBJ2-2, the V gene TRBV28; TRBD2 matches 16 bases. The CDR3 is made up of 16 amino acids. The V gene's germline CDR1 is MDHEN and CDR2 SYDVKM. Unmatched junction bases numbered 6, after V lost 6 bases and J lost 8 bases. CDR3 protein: CASRSPGLAGGGELFF. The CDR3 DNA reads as TGTGCCAGCAGATCCCCGGGACTAGCGGGAGGGGGGGAGCTGTTTTTT.

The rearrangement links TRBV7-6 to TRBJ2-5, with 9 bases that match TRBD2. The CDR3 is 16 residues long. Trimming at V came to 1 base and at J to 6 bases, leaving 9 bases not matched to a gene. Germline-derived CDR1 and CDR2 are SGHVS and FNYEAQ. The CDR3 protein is CASSLEAGGLEQTQYF. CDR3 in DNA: TGTGCCAGCAGCTTAGAGGCGGGAGGGCTTGAGCAGACCCAGTACTTC.

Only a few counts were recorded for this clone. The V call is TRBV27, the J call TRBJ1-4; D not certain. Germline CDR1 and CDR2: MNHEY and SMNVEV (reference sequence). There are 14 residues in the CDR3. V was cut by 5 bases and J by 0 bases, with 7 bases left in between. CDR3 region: CASSPSATNEKLFF. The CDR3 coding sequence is TGTGCCAGCAGTCCTTCTGCAACTAATGAAAAACTGTTTTTT. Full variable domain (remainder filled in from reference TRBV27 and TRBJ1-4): EAQVTQNPRYLITVTGKKLTVTCSQNMNHEYMSWYRQDPGLGLRQIYYSMNVEVTDKGDVPEGYKVSRKEKRNFPLILESPSPNQTSLYFCASSPSATNEKLFFGSGTQLSVL.

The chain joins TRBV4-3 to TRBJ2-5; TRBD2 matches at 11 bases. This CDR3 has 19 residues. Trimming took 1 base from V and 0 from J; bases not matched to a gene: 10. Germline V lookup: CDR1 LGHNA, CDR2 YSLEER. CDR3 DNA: TGCGCCAGCAGCCAAGGGGGTTTTACTAGCGGGAGATACCAAGAGACCCAGTACTTC. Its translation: CASSQGGFTSGRYQETQYF.

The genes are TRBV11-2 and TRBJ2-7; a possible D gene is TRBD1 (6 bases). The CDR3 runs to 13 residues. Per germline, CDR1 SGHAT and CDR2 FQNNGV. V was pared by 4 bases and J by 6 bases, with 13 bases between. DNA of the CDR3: TGTGCCAGCAGCTCCGTCTTAGGGGGCGAGCAGTACTTC. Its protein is CASSSVLGGEQYF.

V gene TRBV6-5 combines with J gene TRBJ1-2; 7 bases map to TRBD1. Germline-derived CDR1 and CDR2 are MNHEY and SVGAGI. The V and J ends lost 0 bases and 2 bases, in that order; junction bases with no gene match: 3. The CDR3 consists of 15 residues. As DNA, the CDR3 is TGTGCCAGCAGTTACTCCTTGACAGGGAACTATGGCTACACCTTC. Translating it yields CASSYSLTGNYGYTF.

The CDR3 sequence: CASQHPLAATNNEQFF. DNA of the CDR3: TGTGCCAGCCAGCACCCCCTAGCGGCAACTAACAATGAGCAGTTCTTC. The chain has TRBV19 and TRBJ2-1; TRBD2 aligns across 7 bases. J lost 5 bases, V lost 9 bases, and 16 bases had no gene match. The CDR3 spans 16 residues. Germline CDR1 LNHDA, CDR2 SQIVND (reference sequence).

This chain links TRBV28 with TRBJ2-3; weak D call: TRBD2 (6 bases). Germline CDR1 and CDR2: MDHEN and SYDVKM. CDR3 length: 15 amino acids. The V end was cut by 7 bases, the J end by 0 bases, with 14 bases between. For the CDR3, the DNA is TGTGCCAGCAAGGGACTCCTTTCTAGCACAGATACGCAGTATTTT. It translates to CASKGLLSSTDTQYF.

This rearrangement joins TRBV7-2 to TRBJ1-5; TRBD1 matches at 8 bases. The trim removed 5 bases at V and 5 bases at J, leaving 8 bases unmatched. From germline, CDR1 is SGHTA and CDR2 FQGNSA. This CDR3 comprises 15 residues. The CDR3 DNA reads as TGTGCCAGCAGCACGTGGACAGGGTCTGATCAGCCCCAGCATTTT. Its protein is CASSTWTGSDQPQHF.

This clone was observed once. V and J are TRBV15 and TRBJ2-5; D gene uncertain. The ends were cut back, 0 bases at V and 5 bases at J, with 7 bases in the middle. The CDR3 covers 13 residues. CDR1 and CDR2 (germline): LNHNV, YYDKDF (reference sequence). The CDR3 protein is CATSRDPQETQYF. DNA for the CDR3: TGTGCCACCAGCAGAGACCCCCAGGAGACCCAGTACTTC.